These 2 T cell receptor beta chains originate from one sample sequenced in a study of beta chain features in type 1 diabetes. Study-level results: Type 1 diabetes patients showed a moderate but significant shortening of TCRB CDR3s in all four CD4+ subsets.

Expressed TCRB transcripts got sequenced, as all isolated RNA was reverse transcribed. Sequenced by immunoSEQ multiplex PCR; TCRdb stores in-frame clones only, minus some. The sample includes 230,000 or so clones, 16% of them seen just once. No cognate antigen is known for these TCRs. Sequenced sample: naive CD4+ T cells from blood. The receptors come from a man younger than 40 with type 1 diabetes.

This clone was detected a few times. The chain has TRBV5-1 and TRBJ2-1; D possibly corresponds to TRBD2 (6 bases). Germline V CDR1 and CDR2: SGHRS, YFSETQ. V lost 1 base and J 2 bases, leaving 10 bases between the germline ends. The CDR3 runs 15 residues. The CDR3 region is CASSLLRDPYNEQFF. The CDR3 DNA follows: TGCGCCAGCAGCTTGTTGCGGGACCCCTACAATGAGCAGTTCTTC.

This clone was counted a few times. The J gene is TRBJ2-1, the V gene TRBV29-1; D not certain. Germline CDR1 SQVTM, CDR2 ANQGSEA. The length of the CDR3 is 13 residues. Trimming left V 3 bases short and J 0 bases short, with 6 bases between. DNA of the CDR3: TGCAGCGTTGACCGGAGCTCCTACAATGAGCAGTTCTTC. Its protein is CSVDRSSYNEQFF.